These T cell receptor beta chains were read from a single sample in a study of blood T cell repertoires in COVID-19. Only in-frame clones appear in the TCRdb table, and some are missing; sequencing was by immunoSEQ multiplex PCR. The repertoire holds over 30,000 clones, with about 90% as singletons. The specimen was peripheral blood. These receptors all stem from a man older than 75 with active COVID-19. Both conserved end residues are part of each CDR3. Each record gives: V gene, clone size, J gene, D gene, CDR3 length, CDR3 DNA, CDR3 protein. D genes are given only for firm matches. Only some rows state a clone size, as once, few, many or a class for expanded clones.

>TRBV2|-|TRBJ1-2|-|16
TGTGCCAGCAGTGTGTTTGTGACAGTCTCTAACTATGGCTACACCTTC
CASSVFVTVSNYGYTF
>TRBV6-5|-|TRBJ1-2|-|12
TGTGCCAGCAGGACCGCGGGAGAAACCTACACCTTC
CASRTAGETYTF
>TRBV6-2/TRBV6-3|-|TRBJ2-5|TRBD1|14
TGTGCCAGCAGTTATGGACAGGCCCAAGAGACCCAGTACTTC
CASSYGQAQETQYF
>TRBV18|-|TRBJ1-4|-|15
TGTGCCAGCTCATTGGGGGGACGTCGGGTAGAAAAACTGTTTTTT
CASSLGGRRVEKLFF
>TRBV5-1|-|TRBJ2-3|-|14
TGCGCCAGCACAAACAGGCGAGGCACAGATACGCAGTATTTT
CASTNRRGTDTQYF
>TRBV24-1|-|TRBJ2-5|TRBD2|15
TGTGCCACCAGTGCTCCGGGACTAGGCCTCGAGACCCAGTACTTC
CATSAPGLGLETQYF
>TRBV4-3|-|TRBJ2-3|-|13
TGCGCCAGCAGCTCCCATAGCACAGATACGCAGTATTTT
CASSSHSTDTQYF
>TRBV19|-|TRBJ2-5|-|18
TGTGCCAGTACCACCTGGGGGTTGTTGGACAGTTTCCAAGAGACCCAGTACTTC
CASTTWGLLDSFQETQYF
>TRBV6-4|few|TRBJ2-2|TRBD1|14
TGTGCCAGCAGTGACACGGACAGGGCTGGGGAGCTGTTTTTT
CASSDTDRAGELFF
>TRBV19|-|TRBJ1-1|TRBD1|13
TGTGCCAGCGTCCGAAGGGGGCTGACTGAAGCTTTCTTT
CASVRRGLTEAFF
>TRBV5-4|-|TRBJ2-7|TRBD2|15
TGTGCCAGCAGCTTGGGAGCGGGAGGGAACTACGAGCAGTACTTC
CASSLGAGGNYEQYF